Listed here are 2 T cell receptor beta chains from one sample, sequenced in a study of T cell responses to AZD1222 COVID-19 vaccine. The repertoire was sequenced with immunoSEQ multiplex PCR; TCRdb's copy has only in-frame clones and lacks some. The sample yields about 39,000 clones, 90% seen once. Sequenced here: peripheral blood, sampled 28 days after the second AZD1222 dose. Receptors were obtained from an adult who received the AZD1222 COVID-19 vaccine.

The gene calls are TRBV19 and TRBJ1-2, with D perhaps matching TRBD1 (5 bases). From germline, CDR1 is LNHDA and CDR2 SQIVND (reference sequence). This CDR3 spans 13 amino acids. Trimming cost V 3 bases and J 8 bases, with 13 bases left between them. This chain's CDR3 is CASSMGGSRGYTF. DNA for the CDR3: TGTGCCAGTAGTATGGGGGGATCTCGCGGCTACACCTTC.

The gene calls are TRBV12-5 and TRBJ1-6; 9 bases are shared with TRBD1. The trim removed 1 base at V and 7 bases at J, leaving 2 bases unmatched. The CDR3 runs 15 residues. Germline CDR1 and CDR2: LGHNT and FRNRAP. The CDR3 is CASGLEGTGNSPLHF. The CDR3 coding sequence is TGTGCTAGTGGTTTGGAAGGGACAGGGAATTCACCCCTCCACTTT.